These T cell receptor beta chains were read from a single sample in a study of T cell responses to AZD1222 COVID-19 vaccine. The assay was immunoSEQ multiplex PCR, and TCRdb's table has in-frame clones only and misses some. The sample records roughly 50,000 clones, roughly 80% being singletons. Source: peripheral blood, taken on day 0 of AZD1222 vaccination. All receptors derive from an adult in good health. The CDR3 runs from the conserved cysteine through the conserved F or W. The D gene is left open where the match is weak.

CDR3aa	CDR3nt	d_gene	v_gene	j_gene
CASSLGTTLNSPLHF	TGTGCCAGCAGCTTGGGGACTACGTTGAATTCACCCCTCCACTTT	-	TRBV5-4	TRBJ1-6
CASSQDPGVPPQHF	TGTGCCAGCAGCCAAGATCCCGGGGTCCCGCCCCAGCATTTT	-	TRBV4-2	TRBJ1-5
CASAHRVGGAEAFF	TGTGCCAGCGCCCACAGGGTGGGCGGCGCTGAAGCTTTCTTT	-	TRBV7-9	TRBJ1-1
CASSESQRGQRNEKLFF	TGTGCCAGCAGTGAATCCCAGCGGGGACAGCGTAATGAAAAACTGTTTTTT	TRBD1	TRBV25-1	TRBJ1-4
CASSTRGPGELFF	TGTGCCAGCAGTACTAGGGGACCCGGGGAGCTGTTTTTT	-	TRBV12-3/TRBV12-4	TRBJ2-2
CASSESLSRLPYGYTF	TGTGCCAGCAGTGAATCGTTGAGCAGGCTCCCCTATGGCTACACCTTC	-	TRBV6-1	TRBJ1-2
CAWSVLGTHGNTIYF	TGTGCCTGGAGTGTCCTAGGGACACACGGAAACACCATATATTTT	-	TRBV30	TRBJ1-3
CASSWGAVMNTEAFF	TGTGCCAGCAGCTGGGGGGCGGTAATGAACACTGAAGCTTTCTTT	-	TRBV5-6	TRBJ1-1
CASSPREGLIYGYTF	TGCGCCAGCAGCCCACGAGAGGGCCTGATCTATGGCTACACCTTC	-	TRBV4-1	TRBJ1-2
CASSHREGEPQHF	TGTGCCAGCTCACACAGGGAGGGAGAGCCCCAGCATTTT	-	TRBV18	TRBJ1-5